The 28 T cell receptor beta chains reported below all come from one sample, sequenced in a study of T cells expressing NK-cell markers. TCRdb reprocessed the 5' RACE reads and keeps a single row for each CDR3 protein, giving no DNA. This sample carries over 350,000 distinct CDR3 sequences, with over 8.5% going to the ten biggest clones. Sequencing was done on a sample of blood T cells: a sorted CD56 or NKG2C T cell subset, CD4+ or CD8+ T cells, or bulk PBMC T cells (not recorded which). The receptors come from a woman aged 45-65 years in good health.

The CDR3 protein is CASSQVGTGMNTEAFF. The V and J genes are TRBV4-1 and TRBJ1-1; there is no DNA to check the TCRdb D call of TRBD1. Germline-derived CDR1 and CDR2 are MGHRA and YSYEKL. The CDR3 consists of 16 residues.

This chain uses TRBV20-1 with TRBJ1-4; TCRdb outputs TRBD1, but without DNA this stays unchecked. CDR1 and CDR2 (germline): DFQATT, SNEGSKA (reference sequence). This CDR3 comprises 11 residues. Here the CDR3 reads CSASRQRKLFF.

The rearrangement links TRBV11-3 to TRBJ1-1. The CDR3 is made up of 13 amino acids. CDR1 and CDR2 from the germline V gene are SGHNT and YENEEA. The chain's CDR3 is CASSLGPLGEAFF.

This sequence joins TRBV12-3 or TRBV12-4 and TRBJ2-1; TCRdb designates TRBD1, a call that cannot be tested without DNA. The CDR3 extends over 15 amino acids. The CDR3 sequence: CASSQLLGDHREQFF.

The genes are TRBV12-3 or TRBV12-4 and TRBJ2-7; checking the TCRdb D call of TRBD1 is not possible without DNA. This CDR3 comprises 15 residues. CDR3 in amino acids: CASSLPGTGLLRQYF.

The chain uses TRBV7-6 and TRBJ2-3; TCRdb's D call of TRBD2 is untestable without DNA. Germline assignment: CDR1 SGHVS and CDR2 FNYEAQ. The CDR3 runs 15 residues. The chain's CDR3 is CASSPRRVSTDTQYF. The full variable domain, with the rest looked up from reference TRBV7-6 and TRBJ2-3, is GAGVSQSPRYKVTKRGQDVALRCDPISGHVSLYWYRQALGQGPEFLTYFNYEAQQDKSGLPNDRFSAERPEGSISTLTIQRTEQRDSAMYRCASSPRRVSTDTQYFGPGTRLTVL.

CDR3 amino acids: CSVEDEGLAGGGEETQYF. The genes are TRBV29-1 and TRBJ2-5; the TCRdb D gene call, TRBD2, has no DNA to confirm it. From germline, CDR1 is SQVTM and CDR2 ANQGSEA. The CDR3 extends over 18 amino acids.

The chain links TRBV24-1 to TRBJ1-5; as DNA is missing, the TRBD1 call by TCRdb cannot be tested. CDR3 length: 15 amino acids. Germline CDR1 and CDR2: KGHDR and SFDVKD. This CDR3 is CATSDVGEKGQPQHF.

This chain connects TRBV7-3 to TRBJ2-1. The germline gives CDR1 SGHTA, CDR2 FQGTGA. The CDR3 sequence is 14 residues long. The CDR3 loop is CASSAALSYNEQFF.

The chain couples TRBV7-8 to TRBJ2-7; with no DNA, the TCRdb D assignment of TRBD1 cannot be verified. Germline CDR1 SGHVS, CDR2 FQNEAQ. CDR3 length: 17 amino acids. The CDR3 sequence: CASSLRWDRVNSYEQYF.

J is TRBJ2-1 and V is TRBV12-3 or TRBV12-4; TCRdb calls TRBD2, which cannot be checked without DNA. The CDR3 runs 15 residues. This chain's CDR3 is CASSLKPGLSGEQFF.

The chain joins TRBV19 to TRBJ2-1; there is no DNA to check the TCRdb D call of TRBD2. CDR3 length: 15 amino acids. CDR1 is LNHDA, CDR2 SQIVND, per germline (reference sequence). CDR3 residues: CASSSGTSDGNEQFF.

The V and J genes are TRBV5-5 and TRBJ1-1; the TRBD1 assignment by TCRdb is unverifiable without DNA. The CDR3 consists of 15 residues. Germline V gene sequence: CDR1 SGHKS, CDR2 YYEKEE (reference sequence). CDR3 in amino acids: CASSPRGMTGTEAFF.

The chain couples TRBV6-5 to TRBJ2-3; no DNA is available, so the TRBD2 call from TCRdb remains unchecked. Germline lookup yields CDR1 MNHEY and CDR2 SVGAGI. This CDR3 region has 19 residues. The CDR3 region is CASSYSSSGRSLSTDTQYF.

The chain has TRBV5-1 and TRBJ2-6. The germline V gene encodes CDR1 SGHRS and CDR2 YFSETQ. The CDR3 sequence is 16 residues long. CDR3 residues: CASSSRGGSGANVLTF.

The chain links TRBV7-2 to TRBJ2-1. The CDR3 covers 15 residues. CDR1 is SGHTA, CDR2 FQGNSA, per germline. CDR3 in amino acids: CASSLAGRGFNEQFF.

The J gene is TRBJ1-1, the V gene TRBV5-1. The CDR3 spans 16 residues. The germline V gene has CDR1 SGHRS and CDR2 YFSETQ. CDR3 sequence: CASSLVTASSNTEAFF.

The V and J genes are TRBV29-1 and TRBJ1-2; TCRdb selects TRBD1, and the lack of DNA leaves this call unchecked. Germline-derived CDR1 and CDR2 are SQVTM and ANQGSEA. The CDR3 length is 12 residues. The chain's CDR3 is CSANTGSHGYTF.

J is TRBJ2-7 and V is TRBV3-1; TCRdb calls TRBD2, which cannot be checked without DNA. This CDR3 is 15 amino acids long. Germline V CDR1 and CDR2: LGHDT, YNNKEL (reference sequence). Here the CDR3 reads CASSQGTSPVYEQYF.

This chain uses TRBV5-1 with TRBJ2-2. The CDR3 has 15 amino acids. Looked up from germline, CDR1 is SGHRS and CDR2 is YFSETQ. The CDR3: CASSLVLDNTGELFF.

This chain connects TRBV24-1 to TRBJ2-1; absent DNA, TCRdb's TRBD1 call cannot be checked. CDR3 length equals 16 residues. Germline CDR1 is KGHDR and CDR2 is SFDVKD. The CDR3 protein is CATSDFRSTGLGEQFF.

J is TRBJ1-1 and V is TRBV29-1; the TRBD1 assignment by TCRdb is unverifiable without DNA. The germline V gene has CDR1 SQVTM and CDR2 ANQGSEA. There are 13 residues in the CDR3. CDR3 region: CSVLGRRGTEAFF.

The chain is built from TRBV20-1 and TRBJ1-1; TCRdb indicates TRBD1, and absent DNA this call remains unverified. The CDR3 consists of 14 residues. Germline V gene sequence: CDR1 DFQATT, CDR2 SNEGSKA (reference sequence). The CDR3 reads CSAGYRGRDTEAFF.

This chain joins TRBV15 and TRBJ1-5; TCRdb reports TRBD1, a call that lacks DNA to check it against. The germline V gene encodes CDR1 LNHNV and CDR2 YYDKDF (reference sequence). The CDR3 covers 16 residues. The CDR3 spells CATSTKDRGLGQPQHF.

CDR3 in amino acids: CSAPYSGTDNSPLHF. The rearrangement joins TRBV20-1 to TRBJ1-6; TCRdb designates TRBD1, a call that cannot be tested without DNA. From germline, CDR1 is DFQATT and CDR2 SNEGSKA (reference sequence). This CDR3 contains 15 residues.

The V gene is TRBV12-3 or TRBV12-4, the J gene TRBJ1-1; without DNA, the TCRdb call of TRBD1 cannot be checked. CDR3 length: 12 amino acids. The CDR3: CAAGPQIVGAFF.

The gene calls are TRBV6-5 and TRBJ1-4; TCRdb selects TRBD1, and the lack of DNA leaves this call unchecked. This CDR3 region has 13 residues. Germline-derived CDR1 and CDR2 are MNHEY and SVGAGI. CDR3 residues: CASKDSGGEKLFF.

This chain connects TRBV20-1 to TRBJ2-5; TCRdb lists TRBD1, though no DNA is available to test this call. Germline V lookup: CDR1 DFQATT, CDR2 SNEGSKA (reference sequence). This CDR3 is built from 13 residues. This CDR3 reads CSAYHQGKETQYF.